A single sample is the source of the 24 T cell receptor beta chains below, sequenced in a study of Tregs in tolerant kidney transplant recipients. Measured with immunoSEQ multiplex PCR; TCRdb has only the in-frame clones, and not every one. This table has more than 60,000 clones, roughly nine tenths appearing once. The source was CD4+ T cells from blood, collected before the transplant. The receptors come from a human donor who received a combined kidney and bone marrow transplant.

The chain employs TRBV2 and TRBJ2-3; 7 bases match TRBD2. The CDR3 has 17 residues. After removal of 2 bases from V and 2 bases from J, the junction contained 10 bases not matched to a gene. Germline loops: CDR1 SNHLY, CDR2 FYNNEI. CDR3 in amino acids: CASSESRAGILTDTQYF. CDR3 nucleotide sequence: TGTGCCAGCAGTGAATCGCGAGCGGGGATCCTCACAGATACGCAGTATTTT.

The gene calls are TRBV9 and TRBJ2-5; 7 nucleotides line up with TRBD1. The CDR3 is made up of 14 amino acids. V shed 2 bases and J 5 bases; nucleotides not matched to a gene: 6. Germline CDR1 is SGDLS and CDR2 is YYNGEE. As DNA, the CDR3 is TGTGCCAGCAGCGTCAGGGGGAGCGACGAGACCCAGTACTTC. It yields the protein CASSVRGSDETQYF. The full variable domain, with the rest looked up from reference TRBV9 and TRBJ2-5, is DSGVTQTPKHLITATGQRVTLRCSPRSGDLSVYWYQQSLDQGLQFLIQYYNGEERAKGNILERFSAQQFPDLHSELNLSSLELGDSALYFCASSVRGSDETQYFGPGTRLLVL.

This rearrangement joins TRBV2 to TRBJ1-3, with D perhaps matching TRBD1 (5 bases). V shed 7 bases and J shed 2 bases, with 9 bases lying between them. The CDR3 has 13 amino acids. Looked up from germline, CDR1 is SNHLY and CDR2 is FYNNEI. The CDR3 nucleotides read TGTGCCAGCACGACAGCGACTGGAAACACCATATATTTT. The encoded protein is CASTTATGNTIYF.

This sequence joins TRBV7-2 and TRBJ2-5, with TRBD2 as a possible D gene (6 bases). The germline V and J ends were trimmed by 4 bases and 1 base, with 16 bases remaining between them. Germline V gene data show CDR1 as SGHTA and CDR2 as FQGNSA. This CDR3 has 16 amino acids. This CDR3 is CASSSPAGPLQETQYF. DNA of the CDR3: TGTGCCAGCAGCTCTCCCGCGGGACCCCTCCAAGAGACCCAGTACTTC. Using reference TRBV7-2 and TRBJ2-5 for the parts outside the CDR3, the full variable domain is GAGVSQSPSNKVTEKGKDVELRCDPISGHTALYWYRQSLGQGLEFLIYFQGNSAPDKSGLPSDRFSAERTGGSVSTLTIQRTQQEDSAVYLCASSSPAGPLQETQYFGPGTRLLVL.

This clone was observed once. CDR3 sequence reads: CASSIGTGLYEQYF. CDR3 in DNA: TGTGCCAGTAGTATTGGGACAGGGCTATACGAGCAGTACTTC. This chain links TRBV19 with TRBJ2-7; TRBD1 aligns across 9 bases. The J segment lost 4 bases and the V segment lost 3 bases, leaving 4 bases of the junction unmatched. The CDR3 spans 14 residues. Germline CDR1 LNHDA, CDR2 SQIVND (reference sequence).

This clone was seen once. The V gene is TRBV7-3, the J gene TRBJ2-2, with a possible D match to TRBD1 (6 bases). This CDR3 is built from 17 residues. Trimming took off 3 bases at V and 1 base at J, with 15 bases between the two ends. Germline CDR1 SGHTA, CDR2 FQGTGA. The CDR3 region has the DNA TGTGCCAGCAGCTTTCCCTTAGGGGGAAGGAACACCGGGGAGCTGTTTTTT. As protein: CASSFPLGGRNTGELFF.

V usage is TRBV21-1 and J usage is TRBJ1-4. TRBV21-1 is recorded as a pseudogene. The length of the CDR3 is 19 residues. The CDR3 DNA sequence: TGTGCCAGCAGCAAAAGCTGGCGGGGGGAAGAAGCAACTAATGAAAAACTGTTTTTT. This sequence encodes CASSKSWRGEEATNEKLFF.

The chain is built from TRBV28 and TRBJ2-1; 11 positions agree with TRBD2. CDR1 and CDR2 from the germline V gene are MDHEN and SYDVKM. This CDR3 has 13 residues. CDR3 in amino acids: CATSGGGLNEQFF. The CDR3 nucleotides read TGTGCAACTAGCGGGGGTGGGTTGAATGAGCAGTTCTTC.

This clone was detected only a few times. J is TRBJ2-7 and V is TRBV28; the match to TRBD2 covers 10 bases. There are 15 residues in the CDR3. CDR1 and CDR2 from the germline V gene are MDHEN and SYDVKM. The ends lost 4 bases at V and 3 bases at J; junction bases unmatched: 6. CDR3 protein: CASSSPPSGSYEQYF. The CDR3, as DNA: TGTGCCAGCAGTTCCCCCCCTAGCGGGAGCTACGAGCAGTACTTC.

In this sample, this clone turned up a few times. The genes are TRBV18 and TRBJ1-1; D not resolved. The V gene lost 2 bases and the J gene lost 6 bases, with 13 bases spanning the gap. Per the germline V gene, CDR1 is KGHSH and CDR2 is LQKENI. CDR3 length: 14 amino acids. In nucleotides, the CDR3 is TGTGCCAGCTCACCAGTTCGTGGCGAGGCTGAAGCTTTCTTT. Its translation is CASSPVRGEAEAFF.

The genes are TRBV6-6 and TRBJ2-1; 13 nucleotides align to TRBD2. The V gene's germline CDR1 is MNHNY and CDR2 SVGAGI (reference sequence). The V segment lost 0 bases and the J segment 7 bases; nucleotides outside the gene matches: 3. This CDR3 is 16 amino acids long. The CDR3 loop is CASSYSRTSGGNEQFF. The CDR3 DNA follows: TGTGCCAGCAGTTACTCGAGGACTAGCGGGGGAAATGAGCAGTTCTTC.

The chain has TRBV27 and TRBJ2-1, with 10 bases lining up with TRBD1. With V trimmed by 4 bases and J by 7 bases, 4 bases remained unmatched. There are 14 residues in the CDR3. Germline V gene sequence: CDR1 MNHEY, CDR2 SMNVEV (reference sequence). The CDR3 DNA is TGTGCCAGCAGTTCCGACAGGGGGCGAAATGAGCAGTTCTTC. Amino acid sequence: CASSSDRGRNEQFF.

V and J are TRBV6-4 and TRBJ2-7; the D gene is possibly TRBD1 (6 bases). The V gene lost 2 bases and the J gene lost 3 bases, with 14 bases spanning the gap. CDR1 and CDR2 (germline): MRHNA, SNTAGT. The CDR3 loop spans 15 amino acids. CDR3 region: CASSDGPDSDYEQYF. CDR3 coding DNA: TGTGCCAGCAGTGACGGGCCGGACAGTGACTACGAGCAGTACTTC.

The rearrangement uses TRBV27 and TRBJ2-5; 12 bases map to TRBD2. Unmatched junction bases numbered 1, after V lost 0 bases and J lost 2 bases. The germline V gene has CDR1 MNHEY and CDR2 SMNVEV (reference sequence). The CDR3 has 16 amino acids. CDR3 residues: CASSLSGLAGQETQYF. In DNA form, the CDR3 reads TGTGCCAGCAGTTTATCTGGACTAGCGGGACAAGAGACCCAGTACTTC.

A few counts support this clone. This chain joins TRBV15 and TRBJ1-4; 8 nucleotides align to TRBD1. The V segment lost 2 bases and the J segment 7 bases; nucleotides outside the gene matches: 6. The CDR3 totals 15 residues. Germline assignment: CDR1 LNHNV and CDR2 YYDKDF (reference sequence). The CDR3 DNA follows: TGTGCCACCAGCAGAAACACAGGGGGTAGTGAAAAACTGTTTTTT. This encodes CATSRNTGGSEKLFF. Full variable domain (missing parts from reference TRBV15 and TRBJ1-4): DAMVIQNPRYQVTQFGKPVTLSCSQTLNHNVMYWYQQKSSQAPKLLFHYYDKDFNNEADTPDNFQSRRPNTSFCFLDIRSPGLGDTAMYLCATSRNTGGSEKLFFGSGTQLSVL.

This clone has a count of ten or more. CDR3 sequence (DNA): TGCGCCAGCAGCTCCGGACAGGGCGTCTCTGGAAACACCATATATTTT. Translation: CASSSGQGVSGNTIYF. This chain links TRBV5-1 with TRBJ1-3; 8 bases agree with TRBD1. CDR3 length: 16 amino acids. The V segment lost 3 bases and the J segment 0 bases; nucleotides outside the gene matches: 5. Per germline, CDR1 SGHRS and CDR2 YFSETQ.

This clone was seen a handful of times. The rearrangement links TRBV23-1 to TRBJ1-5; maybe TRBD1 (5 bases). TRBV23-1 counts as an open reading frame of uncertain function. Trimming cost V 0 bases and J 1 base, with 16 bases left between them. The CDR3 runs 18 residues. The CDR3 protein is CASSQSWRDGCSNQPQHF. CDR3 in DNA: TGCGCCAGCAGTCAATCGTGGAGGGACGGGTGCAGCAATCAGCCCCAGCATTTT.

V usage is TRBV28 and J usage is TRBJ2-7; unclear D gene. Germline V gene sequence: CDR1 MDHEN, CDR2 SYDVKM. The germline V and J ends were trimmed by 6 bases and 4 bases, with 10 bases remaining between them. The CDR3 contains 12 residues. The CDR3 coding sequence is TGTGCCAGCAGGCTACCCGGTTACGAGCAGTACTTC. Protein product: CASRLPGYEQYF.

This chain connects TRBV6-6 to TRBJ1-1; weak D call: TRBD1 (6 bases). The germline gives CDR1 MNHNY, CDR2 SVGAGI (reference sequence). Trimming shortened V by 5 bases and J by 8 bases, and 12 bases separated the two germline ends. This CDR3 region has 12 residues. The CDR3 nucleotides are TGTGCCAGCAGTCAACAGGGAGGGGAAGCTTTCTTT. This codes for CASSQQGGEAFF.

V and J are TRBV25-1 and TRBJ1-4, with 9 positions matching TRBD1. The CDR3 covers 14 residues. The J segment lost 8 bases and the V segment lost 5 bases, leaving 6 bases of the junction unmatched. Germline lookup yields CDR1 MGHDK and CDR2 SYGVNS. The CDR3: CASSPGQGREKLFF. In DNA, the CDR3 is TGTGCCAGCAGTCCGGGACAGGGCAGAGAAAAACTGTTTTTT.

This clone was seen only once. The rearrangement links TRBV6-6 to TRBJ1-5; TRBD1 aligns across 7 bases. The CDR3 extends over 14 amino acids. Trimming removed 4 bases from V and 6 bases from J; junction bases left unmatched: 6. Germline values: CDR1 MNHNY, CDR2 SVGAGI (reference sequence). The CDR3 spells CASSLRQGTQPQHF. For the CDR3, the DNA is TGTGCCAGCAGTTTAAGACAGGGTACTCAGCCCCAGCATTTT.

The rearrangement links TRBV19 to TRBJ1-2; 8 bases agree with TRBD1. The CDR3 consists of 13 residues. Germline V gene data show CDR1 as LNHDA and CDR2 as SQIVND (reference sequence). Trimming took 5 bases from V and 2 from J; bases not matched to a gene: 1. The CDR3 nucleotides are TGTGCCAGTAGTCGACAGGGGAACTATGGCTACACCTTC. Translation: CASSRQGNYGYTF. The full variable domain, with the rest looked up from reference TRBV19 and TRBJ1-2, is DGGITQSPKYLFRKEGQNVTLSCEQNLNHDAMYWYRQDPGQGLRLIYYSQIVNDFQKGDIAEGYSVSREKKESFPLTVTSAQKNPTAFYLCASSRQGNYGYTFGSGTRLTVV.

The chain uses TRBV27 and TRBJ2-3; 9 bases match TRBD2. The CDR3 is 15 amino acids. Germline V gene data show CDR1 as MNHEY and CDR2 as SMNVEV (reference sequence). The ends lost 4 bases at V and 1 base at J; junction bases unmatched: 3. CDR3 amino acids: CASSSRTSGTDTQYF. DNA of the CDR3: TGTGCCAGCAGTTCACGGACTAGCGGCACAGATACGCAGTATTTT.

The chain has TRBV2 and TRBJ2-7, with a tentative D call TRBD2 (5 bases). Germline values: CDR1 SNHLY, CDR2 FYNNEI. The V end lost 7 bases, the J end lost 0 bases, and 10 bases lay between the germline ends. This CDR3 spans 13 amino acids. The DNA for the CDR3 is TGTGCCAGCAATCCGGGAAGCTCCTACGAGCAGTACTTC. This translates into CASNPGSSYEQYF.